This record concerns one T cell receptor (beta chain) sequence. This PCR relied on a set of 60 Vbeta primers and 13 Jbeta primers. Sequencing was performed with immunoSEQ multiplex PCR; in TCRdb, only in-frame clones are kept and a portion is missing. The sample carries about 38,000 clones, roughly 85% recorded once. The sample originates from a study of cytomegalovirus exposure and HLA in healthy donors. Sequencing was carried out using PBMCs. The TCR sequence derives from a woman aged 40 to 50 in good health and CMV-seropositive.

The CDR3 DNA follows: TGTGCCAGCAGCCTCGACAGGGCCGGTGGCTACACCTTC. Its translation is CASSLDRAGGYTF. The chain carries TRBV5-4 and TRBJ1-2, with 7 bases fitting TRBD1. After removal of 4 bases from V and 7 bases from J, the junction contained 7 bases not matched to a gene. The CDR3 contains 13 residues. CDR1 and CDR2 from the germline V gene are SGHNT and YYREEE (reference sequence).